A selection of T cell receptor beta chains follows, all from one sample in a study of type 1 regulatory T cells. TCRdb reprocessed the reads via MiXCR and lists one record per CDR3 protein. The table lists some 71,000 distinct CDR3 sequences, under 25% of them singletons. Antigens of these TCRs are unknown. The sample taken for sequencing was cultured type 1 regulatory T (Tr1) cells, either the whole culture or a sorted fraction (not recorded which). The receptors stem from a human donor in good health. CDR3s include the opening cysteine and the closing phenylalanine or tryptophan. Expanded clones get a size class; other rows say once, few or many, or leave the size out.

v_gene	len	abundance	CDR3aa
TRBV5-1	14	many	CASMSTANTGELFF
TRBV20-1	15	few	CSARITGQLNQPQHF
TRBV27	13	few	CASRTWGGEKLFF
TRBV30	12	NA	CAWTASYNEQFF
TRBV20-1	16	NA	CSARPGQETQNTEAFF
TRBV7-9	14	few	CASSTGQGITEAFF
TRBV5-1	14	NA	CASSLVGAEGKLFF
TRBV5-1	15	NA	CASSFTGGTNEKLFF
TRBV5-1	14	few	CASSPTSSGYEQYF
TRBV20-1	13	NA	CSASKRTDYGYTF
TRBV6-5	14	NA	CASRPLGQYEGYTF
TRBV7-2	15	few	CASSLVGTKGNEQFF
TRBV5-1	15	NA	CASSPGLAGGYEQFF
TRBV7-2	17	few	CASSLGLRGGEGGTQYF
TRBV5-1	16	NA	CASSEDGLIGAGELFF
TRBV7-2	15	NA	CASRTFSTGNTEAFF
TRBV6-5	13	NA	CASRQGGRNTIYF
TRBV18	16	few	CASSPQTSGRTGELFF
TRBV5-4	14	NA	CASSLDIGDTEAFF
TRBV3-1	15	few	CASSQVSSGYNEQFF
TRBV4-2	15	NA	CASSQQRGYSYEQYF
TRBV15	13	NA	CATSRDLRETQYF
TRBV5-1	15	few	CASSPSTVTYNEQFF
TRBV30	12	NA	CAWSPAVLTQYF
TRBV7-6	14	NA	CASSRTSGVYEQYF
TRBV28	13	NA	CASESGNTRELFF
TRBV29-1	15	few	CSVPRTSGAYNEQFF
TRBV4-2	16	many	CASSQPTSGSYNEQFF
TRBV18	14	few	CASSPQEGVHGYTF
TRBV18	15	NA	CASSPRGYTAYEQYF
TRBV7-2	15	few	CASSLSGRAQDTQYF
TRBV15	14	few	CATSRVVSTGELFF
TRBV7-7	15	NA	CASSLTGSSYNEQFF
TRBV6-2/TRBV6-3	15	NA	CASSADRRSNQPQHF
TRBV12-3/TRBV12-4	13	few	CASSLGREGKQYF
TRBV5-1	16	NA	CASSRWGQGVPYEQFF
TRBV5-1	15	few	CASRLASLWLDEQFF
TRBV30	15	few	CACSRDTRANTEAFF
TRBV12-3/TRBV12-4	15	once	CASSTGQGGADTQYF
TRBV6-1	13	NA	CASSGTDETPQHF
TRBV5-1	15	NA	CASSSRDSSYYEQHF
TRBV20-1	11	few	CSADRNTEAFF
TRBV28	16	NA	CASSHRAGLGNQPQHF
TRBV20-1	13	few	CSAADRSTDTQYF
TRBV2	13	NA	CASTRDIGQPQHF